This entry is about one T cell receptor beta chain. This specimen comes from a study of blood T cell repertoires in COVID-19. The ends lost 6 bases at V and 8 bases at J; junction bases unmatched: 3. The germline V gene encodes CDR1 MNHEY and CDR2 SMNVEV (reference sequence). CDR3 length: 12 residues. Assay: immunoSEQ multiplex PCR; the TCRdb copy retains only in-frame clones and omits some. This sample has approximately 140,000 clones, with about four fifths found just once. The receptor was derived from a man older than 75 with acute or convalescent COVID-19. Sequenced: peripheral blood. The V gene is TRBV27, the J gene TRBJ2-1; 8 nucleotides align to TRBD1. For the CDR3, the DNA is TGTGCCAGCAGCAACAGGGGGGATGAGCAGTTCTTC. Translating it yields CASSNRGDEQFF.